One sample yielded the 25 T cell receptor beta chains listed below, sequenced in a study of blood T cell repertoires in COVID-19. TCRdb keeps only in-frame clones here, not all; method: immunoSEQ multiplex PCR. Of almost 55,000 clones listed, around 87% were seen once; the top ten hold about 7.8%. Sequenced material: peripheral blood. All receptors derive from a man aged 45 to 65 with active COVID-19.

This clone was observed a handful of times. The J gene is TRBJ2-2, the V gene TRBV6-2 or TRBV6-3; D gene unclear. From germline, CDR1 is MNHEY and CDR2 SVGEGT. This CDR3 contains 14 residues. V lost 2 bases and J 1 base, leaving 5 bases between the germline ends. The CDR3 DNA reads TGTGCCAGCAGTTACCAGTTGAACACCGGGGAGCTGTTTTTT. Translating it yields CASSYQLNTGELFF.

The rearrangement uses TRBV5-1 and TRBJ2-7, with 7 bases that match TRBD1. The CDR3 totals 13 residues. The germline gives CDR1 SGHRS, CDR2 YFSETQ. J gave up 2 bases and V 4 bases, and 3 bases lay outside the gene matches. DNA for the CDR3: TGCGCCAGCAGCCGGGACAGCCCCTACGAGCAGTACTTC. Translation: CASSRDSPYEQYF.

CDR3 DNA sequence: TGTGCCAGCAGCCGTTTTACTAGCGGGAGGTTCAACGAGCAGTACTTC. Its translation: CASSRFTSGRFNEQYF. The genes are TRBV7-2 and TRBJ2-7; 12 bases are shared with TRBD2. The CDR3 has 16 residues. Germline V CDR1 and CDR2: SGHTA, FQGNSA. With 5 bases clipped from V and 5 bases from J, the junction kept 10 bases outside the gene matches. Filled out from reference TRBV7-2 and TRBJ2-7, the complete variable domain reads GAGVSQSPSNKVTEKGKDVELRCDPISGHTALYWYRQSLGQGLEFLIYFQGNSAPDKSGLPSDRFSAERTGGSVSTLTIQRTQQEDSAVYLCASSRFTSGRFNEQYFGPGTRLTVT.

The genes are TRBV5-1 and TRBJ2-2; 7 bases line up with TRBD1. The J segment lost 2 bases and the V segment lost 1 base, leaving 5 bases of the junction unmatched. Germline CDR1 reads SGHRS; CDR2 reads YFSETQ. The CDR3 has 16 residues. CDR3 sequence reads: CASSLTGDINTGELFF. In DNA form, the CDR3 reads TGCGCCAGCAGCTTGACAGGGGACATTAACACCGGGGAGCTGTTTTTT.

The J gene is TRBJ2-7, the V gene TRBV2; D is perhaps TRBD2 (6 bases). Germline V CDR1 and CDR2: SNHLY, FYNNEI. V lost 2 bases and J 4 bases, leaving 18 bases between the germline ends. The CDR3 has 16 amino acids. The CDR3 nucleotides are TGTGCCAGCAGTGAAAATCGGGGGAGGCGAACATACGAGCAGTACTTC. Its translation is CASSENRGRRTYEQYF. The entire variable domain, with the rest obtained from reference TRBV2 and TRBJ2-7, is as follows: EPEVTQTPSHQVTQMGQEVILRCVPISNHLYFYWYRQILGQKVEFLVSFYNNEISEKSEIFDDQFSVERPDGSNFTLKIRSTKLEDSAMYFCASSENRGRRTYEQYFGPGTRLTVT.

The J gene is TRBJ1-1, the V gene TRBV10-3; D ambiguous. The V and J ends lost 5 bases and 4 bases respectively, with 8 bases between them. Germline CDR1 reads ENHRY; CDR2 reads SYGVKD. The CDR3 is 12 amino acids. This CDR3 is CAISFEPTEAFF. DNA of the CDR3: TGTGCCATCAGTTTCGAGCCCACTGAAGCTTTCTTT.

This chain's CDR3 is CASSLSLRPYNEQFF. The CDR3 bases are TGTGCCAGCAGTTTATCGTTGCGGCCCTACAATGAGCAGTTCTTC. The chain combines TRBV27 with TRBJ2-1; no reliable D call. With 0 bases removed from V and 2 bases from J, the gap between germline ends came to 8 bases. CDR1 is MNHEY, CDR2 SMNVEV, per germline (reference sequence). The CDR3 length is 15 residues.

This chain connects TRBV4-2 to TRBJ2-3, with 12 bases matching TRBD2. The germline gives CDR1 LGHNA, CDR2 YNFKEQ. V dropped 1 base and J dropped 1; count of bases not matched to a gene: 0. The CDR3 is made up of 16 amino acids. The CDR3 DNA reads TGTGCCAGCAGCCAAGGACTAGCGGGAGGCACAGATACGCAGTATTTT. Its translation is CASSQGLAGGTDTQYF.

In its sample, this clone was seen once. This chain joins TRBV28 and TRBJ1-1; D is possibly TRBD1 (5 bases). CDR1 and CDR2 (germline): MDHEN, SYDVKM. Trimming stripped 8 bases from V and 7 bases from J, with 17 bases between. The CDR3 is 13 amino acids. The CDR3 DNA is TGTGCCAGCCGGACATCGGGGGGTTTTGAAGCTTTCTTT. Its translation: CASRTSGGFEAFF.

The J gene is TRBJ2-7, the V gene TRBV7-2; the match to TRBD2 covers 7 bases. Germline loops: CDR1 SGHTA, CDR2 FQGNSA. CDR3 length: 14 residues. Trimming cost V 5 bases and J 1 base; bases outside gene matches: 5. The CDR3, as DNA: TGTGCCAGCAGCCTGAGTAGCGGGTCCTACGAGCAGTACTTC. Its translation is CASSLSSGSYEQYF.

The CDR3 reads CASSSYRGAYNEQFF. The CDR3 DNA follows: TGTGCCAGCAGTTCTTACAGGGGAGCCTACAATGAGCAGTTCTTC. The chain joins TRBV28 to TRBJ2-1; 7 bases are shared with TRBD1. The CDR3 sequence is 15 residues long. Germline CDR1 reads MDHEN; CDR2 reads SYDVKM. The J segment lost 2 bases and the V segment lost 4 bases, leaving 5 bases of the junction unmatched.

The gene calls are TRBV7-3 and TRBJ2-3, with D possibly TRBD1 on 5 matching bases. The V and J ends lost 1 base and 0 bases respectively, with 11 bases between them. The CDR3 contains 16 residues. Looked up from germline, CDR1 is SGHTA and CDR2 is FQGTGA. CDR3 nucleotide sequence: TGTGCCAGCAGCTTAATCGGTCAGGGCAGCACAGATACGCAGTATTTT. It codes for CASSLIGQGSTDTQYF.

This chain links TRBV15 with TRBJ1-4; D may be TRBD1 (6 bases). CDR3 length equals 15 residues. Trimming stripped 1 base from V and 7 bases from J, with 13 bases between. Germline lookup yields CDR1 LNHNV and CDR2 YYDKDF (reference sequence). CDR3 DNA sequence: TGTGCCACCAGCAGAGGGGGGCAGGGCGCTGAAAAACTGTTTTTT. Amino acid sequence: CATSRGGQGAEKLFF.

The V call is TRBV6-4, the J call TRBJ2-2; the match to TRBD2 covers 8 bases. The CDR3 has 16 amino acids. The ends lost 5 bases at V and 5 bases at J; junction bases unmatched: 10. Germline V gene lookup returns CDR1 MRHNA and CDR2 SNTAGT. CDR3 loop: CASSSEAGEMTGELFF. The CDR3 region has the DNA TGTGCCAGCAGTTCGGAAGCGGGGGAAATGACCGGGGAGCTGTTTTTT.

CDR3 amino acids: CASSHPPTGNYGYTF. CDR3 sequence (DNA): TGTGCCAGCAGCCACCCCCCGACAGGCAACTATGGCTACACCTTC. The chain has TRBV3-1 (or the pseudogene TRBV3-2) and TRBJ1-2; a possible D gene is TRBD1 (6 bases). Germline CDR1 is LGHDT and CDR2 is YNNKEL (reference sequence). The length of the CDR3 is 15 residues. Trimming left V 3 bases short and J 2 bases short, with 13 bases between.

The V and J genes are TRBV5-1 and TRBJ1-2, with TRBD1 as a possible D gene (6 bases). The CDR3 sequence is 13 residues long. With 0 bases removed from V and 8 bases from J, the gap between germline ends came to 11 bases. CDR1 is SGHRS, CDR2 YFSETQ, per germline. This chain's CDR3 is CASSLEQGIGYTF. CDR3 nucleotides: TGCGCCAGCAGCTTGGAGCAGGGGATCGGCTACACCTTC.

The V and J genes are TRBV9 and TRBJ1-2, with D uncertain. The germline gives CDR1 SGDLS, CDR2 YYNGEE. This CDR3 contains 16 residues. Trimming removed 3 bases at V and 0 bases at J, with 15 bases between. CDR3 sequence: CASSESMSPANYGYTF. The CDR3, as DNA: TGTGCCAGCAGCGAGTCAATGAGTCCCGCTAACTATGGCTACACCTTC.

The chain couples TRBV5-6 to TRBJ1-1, with TRBD1 matching 7 bases. Germline assignment: CDR1 SGHDT and CDR2 YYEEEE. This CDR3 has 16 amino acids. The V and J ends lost 2 bases and 1 base, in that order; junction bases with no gene match: 8. As DNA, the CDR3 is TGTGCCAGCAGCTTTTTGGACAGGACAGAGAACACTGAAGCTTTCTTT. It specifies CASSFLDRTENTEAFF.

This clone was seen a handful of times. V usage is TRBV7-2 and J usage is TRBJ1-2, with a possible D match to TRBD1 (5 bases). V was trimmed by 5 bases and J by 4 bases, leaving 14 bases between them. Germline V gene sequence: CDR1 SGHTA, CDR2 FQGNSA. This CDR3 contains 14 residues. The CDR3 is CASSGGNRFYGYTF. In DNA form, the CDR3 reads TGTGCCAGCAGCGGTGGGAACAGGTTCTATGGCTACACCTTC.

The rearrangement uses TRBV4-1 and TRBJ1-2, with 7 bases matching TRBD1. The CDR3 sequence is 14 residues long. Germline-derived CDR1 and CDR2 are MGHRA and YSYEKL. The V segment lost 3 bases and the J segment 1 base; nucleotides outside the gene matches: 2. CDR3 sequence (DNA): TGCGCCAGCAGCCAGGGGGACAGTAACTATGGCTACACCTTC. Its protein product is CASSQGDSNYGYTF.

In nucleotides, the CDR3 is TGTGCCAGCAGTTTGTCGGGGATTCGTAATTCACCCCTCCACTTT. It codes for CASSLSGIRNSPLHF. The V call is TRBV28, the J call TRBJ1-6, with D unresolved. V lost 3 bases to trimming and J lost 6 bases, with 12 bases between them. Germline V lookup: CDR1 MDHEN, CDR2 SYDVKM. This CDR3 region has 15 residues.

This chain's CDR3 is CASSRGGQSSYNSPLHF. Here the CDR3 DNA reads TGTGCCAGCAGTCGCGGGGGCCAGAGCTCCTATAATTCACCCCTCCACTTT. The chain links TRBV27 to TRBJ1-6; D possibly corresponds to TRBD1 (6 bases). Germline CDR1 reads MNHEY; CDR2 reads SMNVEV (reference sequence). The CDR3 extends over 17 amino acids. V lost 5 bases and J lost 0, with 14 bases in between.

The rearrangement uses TRBV19 and TRBJ2-4; D ambiguous. From germline, CDR1 is LNHDA and CDR2 SQIVND (reference sequence). The V gene lost 3 bases and the J gene lost 0 bases, with 15 bases spanning the gap. The CDR3 contains 17 residues. CDR3 coding DNA: TGTGCCAGTAGTATCATGAGTTTCTCAATAGCCAAAAACATTCAGTACTTC. Protein: CASSIMSFSIAKNIQYF. The variable domain in full, completed from reference TRBV19 and TRBJ2-4, reads DGGITQSPKYLFRKEGQNVTLSCEQNLNHDAMYWYRQDPGQGLRLIYYSQIVNDFQKGDIAEGYSVSREKKESFPLTVTSAQKNPTAFYLCASSIMSFSIAKNIQYFGAGTRLSVL.

J is TRBJ1-2 and V is TRBV3-1 (or the pseudogene TRBV3-2); 7 nucleotides match TRBD1. In germline, CDR1 is LGHDT, CDR2 YNNKEL (reference sequence). The junction had 11 bases not matched to a gene; V was cut back by 1 base and J by 3 bases. The CDR3 totals 17 residues. CDR3 sequence: CASSQVPLQGLYYGYTF. The CDR3 DNA reads TGTGCCAGCAGCCAAGTACCCTTACAGGGGCTATACTATGGCTACACCTTC.

The gene calls are TRBV4-3 and TRBJ1-4; TRBD1 is a possible D gene (6 bases). Between the trimmed V and J ends, which lost 0 bases and 0 bases, there was a span of 11 bases. The CDR3 is 17 amino acids. Germline assignment: CDR1 LGHNA and CDR2 YSLEER. This chain's CDR3 is CASSQDHRTATNEKLFF. For the CDR3, the DNA is TGCGCCAGCAGCCAAGATCACCGGACAGCAACTAATGAAAAACTGTTTTTT.